This T cell receptor (beta chain) came from a study of blood T cell repertoires in COVID-19. Enrolled through a virtual design, the participants were between about 18 and 100 years of age and came from under 25 US areas. Germline V gene lookup returns CDR1 GTSNPN and CDR2 SVGIG (reference sequence). Trimming removed 6 bases from V and 1 base from J; junction bases left unmatched: 5. This CDR3 has 13 amino acids. Authors' methods: Amplification of reference gene primers was used by the study to estimate nucleated cell counts. Clones were read by immunoSEQ multiplex PCR, and TCRdb kept only the in-frame ones, dropping some. V, J and clone size reflect that table, while D and trimming were determined from the DNA. The sample contains 200,000 to 300,000 clones, more than 70% of which appear only once.

The sequence derives from a woman in her forties with acute COVID-19. The chain is built from TRBV30 and TRBJ1-1; 7 nucleotides agree with TRBD1. Sequenced input: PBMCs or T cells enriched from blood (not recorded which). DNA for the CDR3: TGTGCCTGCTCGGGACAGACGAACACTGAAGCTTTCTTT. This encodes CACSGQTNTEAFF.